This T cell receptor (beta chain) appears in the sequencing data of a study of identical twins. TCRdb re-analysed the 5' RACE reads in MiXCR, keeping a single row per CDR3 protein. The top ten hold about 0.3% of the sample, which has 1.5 million to 2 million distinct CDR3 sequences, about 32% seen once. Findings and caveats of the study: Abundant cord blood beta clonotypes carried fewer insertions; memory repertoires showed none. Out-of-frame alpha sequences common to twins were enriched for low generation probability. Conclusions relied on cross-sectional statistical analysis, not following the same donors.

The CDR3 spans 16 residues. Germline loops: CDR1 MNHNS, CDR2 SASEGT. Trimming at V came to 4 bases and at J to 6 bases, leaving 12 bases not matched to a gene. As regards this clonotype: What it recognizes is unknown.

The sequenced sample consisted of cord blood. This clonotype originated in a newborn girl in good health. The chain combines TRBV6-1 with TRBJ2-7; TRBD1 matches at 10 bases. The CDR3 sequence: CASSGNRDRGVFEQYF. DNA for the CDR3: TGTGCCAGCAGTGGAAACCGGGACAGGGGAGTTTTCGAGCAGTACTTC.